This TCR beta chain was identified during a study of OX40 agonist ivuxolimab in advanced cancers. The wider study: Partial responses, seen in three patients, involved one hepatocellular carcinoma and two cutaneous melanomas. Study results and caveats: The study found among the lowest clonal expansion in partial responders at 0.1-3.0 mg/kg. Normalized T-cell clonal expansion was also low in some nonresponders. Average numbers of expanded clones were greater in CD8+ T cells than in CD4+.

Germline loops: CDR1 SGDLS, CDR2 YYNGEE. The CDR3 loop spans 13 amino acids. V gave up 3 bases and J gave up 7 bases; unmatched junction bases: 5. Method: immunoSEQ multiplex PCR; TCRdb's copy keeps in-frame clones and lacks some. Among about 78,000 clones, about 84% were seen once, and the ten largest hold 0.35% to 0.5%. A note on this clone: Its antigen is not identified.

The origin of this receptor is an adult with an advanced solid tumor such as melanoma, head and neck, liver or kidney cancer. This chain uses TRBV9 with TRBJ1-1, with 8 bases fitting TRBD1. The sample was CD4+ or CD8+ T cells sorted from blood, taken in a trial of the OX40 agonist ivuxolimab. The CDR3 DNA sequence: TGTGCCAGCAGCGCCCGACAGGGGAGTGAAGCTTTCTTT. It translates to CASSARQGSEAFF. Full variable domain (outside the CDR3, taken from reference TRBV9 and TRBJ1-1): DSGVTQTPKHLITATGQRVTLRCSPRSGDLSVYWYQQSLDQGLQFLIQYYNGEERAKGNILERFSAQQFPDLHSELNLSSLELGDSALYFCASSARQGSEAFFGQGTRLTVV.